Listed below are T cell receptor beta chains from one sample, sequenced in a study of blood T cell repertoires in COVID-19. Sequencing used immunoSEQ multiplex PCR; TCRdb keeps in-frame clones, though not all of them. Of about 220,000 clones listed, 90% are singletons. What was sequenced was PBMCs or T cells enriched from blood (not recorded which). The receptors were sampled from a young man who had been exposed to COVID-19. CDR3s include the opening cysteine and the closing phenylalanine or tryptophan. Fields, in order: J gene, D gene, V gene, clone size, CDR3 DNA, CDR3 protein. A D gene is named only where the DNA matches it firmly. The size field is filled for only some rows; it gives once, few, many or a size class.

J gene: TRBJ1-1
D gene: NA
V gene: TRBV6-5
clone size: NA
CDR3 DNA: TGTGCCAGCAGTCCCCAATCTCTAGCGAACACTGAAGCTTTCTTT
CDR3 protein: CASSPQSLANTEAFF

J gene: TRBJ2-1
D gene: TRBD1
V gene: TRBV7-9
clone size: NA
CDR3 DNA: TGTGCCAGCAGCTCAGGACAGGGGAAGTTCTTC
CDR3 protein: CASSSGQGKFF

J gene: TRBJ2-7
D gene: TRBD1
V gene: TRBV27
clone size: few
CDR3 DNA: TGTGCCAGCAGTCCATCCCGGGCAGGGGGCTACGAGCAGTACTTC
CDR3 protein: CASSPSRAGGYEQYF

J gene: TRBJ1-1
D gene: NA
V gene: TRBV28
clone size: NA
CDR3 DNA: TGTGCCAGCACCGCCGTCGGCACTGAAGCTTTCTTT
CDR3 protein: CASTAVGTEAFF

J gene: TRBJ2-1
D gene: NA
V gene: TRBV4-3
clone size: NA
CDR3 DNA: TGCGCCAGCAGCCAAGGGGCGGGGAGTCAGGCGGTCTACAATGAGCAGTTCTTC
CDR3 protein: CASSQGAGSQAVYNEQFF

J gene: TRBJ2-1
D gene: NA
V gene: TRBV7-3
clone size: NA
CDR3 DNA: TGTGCCAGCAGCTTAAAAGGGGGAGAGGGCCCCCACAATGAGCAGTTCTTC
CDR3 protein: CASSLKGGEGPHNEQFF

J gene: TRBJ2-5
D gene: TRBD2
V gene: TRBV6-2/TRBV6-3
clone size: NA
CDR3 DNA: TGTGCCAGCAGTGGGCGTAGCGGGGGGGCTCTGGAGACCCAGTACTTC
CDR3 protein: CASSGRSGGALETQYF

J gene: TRBJ2-7
D gene: TRBD1
V gene: TRBV6-1
clone size: few
CDR3 DNA: TGTGCCAGCAGTGAGCCGGGACAGGGGGACTACGAGCAGTACTTC
CDR3 protein: CASSEPGQGDYEQYF

J gene: TRBJ1-3
D gene: TRBD1
V gene: TRBV9
clone size: NA
CDR3 DNA: TGTGCCAGCAGCGTCGGGACAGGGGCTGGAAACACCATATATTTT
CDR3 protein: CASSVGTGAGNTIYF

J gene: TRBJ2-3
D gene: TRBD2
V gene: TRBV4-3
clone size: NA
CDR3 DNA: TGCGCCAGCAGCCAAGATAGCGGGTCCGTGTCGGATACGCAGTATTTT
CDR3 protein: CASSQDSGSVSDTQYF

J gene: TRBJ1-2
D gene: NA
V gene: TRBV7-9
clone size: NA
CDR3 DNA: TGTGCCAGCTCCTCCGGGAGGAGGGTCCCTTATGGCTACACCTTC
CDR3 protein: CASSSGRRVPYGYTF

J gene: TRBJ2-1
D gene: TRBD2
V gene: TRBV6-5
clone size: NA
CDR3 DNA: TGTGCCAGCAGTTACTCGACAAGCGGGGGGGACAATGAGCAGTTCTTC
CDR3 protein: CASSYSTSGGDNEQFF

J gene: TRBJ2-2
D gene: NA
V gene: TRBV5-5
clone size: few
CDR3 DNA: TGTGCCAGCAGCGCCCGGGGAACCGGGGAGCTGTTTTTT
CDR3 protein: CASSARGTGELFF

J gene: TRBJ1-1
D gene: NA
V gene: TRBV29-1
clone size: NA
CDR3 DNA: TGCAGCGTTGAAGATATGTGGGGAGTGTCTGAAGCTTTCTTT
CDR3 protein: CSVEDMWGVSEAFF

J gene: TRBJ2-5
D gene: TRBD2
V gene: TRBV11-2
clone size: NA
CDR3 DNA: TGTGCCAGCAGTCCACTAGCGGGGGGGCCCATAGAGACCCAGTACTTC
CDR3 protein: CASSPLAGGPIETQYF

J gene: TRBJ1-6
D gene: NA
V gene: TRBV14
clone size: NA
CDR3 DNA: TGTGCCAGCAGCCTACAGAGCTCCTATAATTCACCCCTCCACTTT
CDR3 protein: CASSLQSSYNSPLHF

J gene: TRBJ1-2
D gene: NA
V gene: TRBV6-5
clone size: NA
CDR3 DNA: TGTGCCAGCAGTTACTCGCAGGGGATAGGAGGCTACACCTTC
CDR3 protein: CASSYSQGIGGYTF

J gene: TRBJ2-7
D gene: NA
V gene: TRBV7-7
clone size: once
CDR3 DNA: TGTGCCAGCAGCTTACAGGGGGGCGAGCAGTACTTC
CDR3 protein: CASSLQGGEQYF

J gene: TRBJ1-6
D gene: NA
V gene: TRBV6-2/TRBV6-3
clone size: NA
CDR3 DNA: TGTGCCAGCAGTTTGGTAGGGGATGTTTCACCCCTCCACTTT
CDR3 protein: CASSLVGDVSPLHF

J gene: TRBJ2-5
D gene: TRBD2
V gene: TRBV5-1
clone size: NA
CDR3 DNA: TGCGCCAGCAGCAACCGACTAGCAACCGCAGAGACCCAGTACTTC
CDR3 protein: CASSNRLATAETQYF

J gene: TRBJ2-3
D gene: TRBD2
V gene: TRBV5-1
clone size: NA
CDR3 DNA: TGCGCCAGCACCCCCGGGAGCGGGGGAACTAGCACAGATACGCAGTATTTT
CDR3 protein: CASTPGSGGTSTDTQYF

J gene: TRBJ1-1
D gene: NA
V gene: TRBV19
clone size: NA
CDR3 DNA: TGTGCCAGTAGTATAGCTACGGGGAATACTGAAGCTTTCTTT
CDR3 protein: CASSIATGNTEAFF

J gene: TRBJ1-5
D gene: NA
V gene: TRBV5-1
clone size: few
CDR3 DNA: TGCGCCAGCAGCATCTCCAGTGATCAGCCCCAGCATTTT
CDR3 protein: CASSISSDQPQHF

J gene: TRBJ2-5
D gene: NA
V gene: TRBV5-1
clone size: NA
CDR3 DNA: TGCGCCAGCAGCTTAGGGGCCACCTGGCGGGAGACCCAGTACTTC
CDR3 protein: CASSLGATWRETQYF

J gene: TRBJ1-4
D gene: TRBD1
V gene: TRBV4-2
clone size: once
CDR3 DNA: TGTGCCAGCAGCCAAAATACCGGGACAGGGGATGAAAAACTGTTTTTT
CDR3 protein: CASSQNTGTGDEKLFF

J gene: TRBJ1-1
D gene: TRBD1
V gene: TRBV28
clone size: NA
CDR3 DNA: TGTGCCAGCAGACCGCTCGACAGGGGGCAAGCTTTCTTT
CDR3 protein: CASRPLDRGQAFF

J gene: TRBJ2-5
D gene: TRBD2
V gene: TRBV11-2
clone size: NA
CDR3 DNA: TGTGCCAGCAGCGGGACGGAACGGAGCGGGGGGGAGACCCAGTACTTC
CDR3 protein: CASSGTERSGGETQYF

J gene: TRBJ2-5
D gene: TRBD2
V gene: TRBV27
clone size: NA
CDR3 DNA: TGTGCCAGCAGTTTAGGACTAGCGGGGGGGTCGGAGACCCAGTACTTC
CDR3 protein: CASSLGLAGGSETQYF

J gene: TRBJ2-7
D gene: NA
V gene: TRBV5-1
clone size: NA
CDR3 DNA: TGCGCCAGCAGCTCCCGGGGGCCTAGCGGCTCCTACGAGCAGTACTTC
CDR3 protein: CASSSRGPSGSYEQYF

J gene: TRBJ1-1
D gene: NA
V gene: TRBV4-1
clone size: NA
CDR3 DNA: TGCGCCAGCAGCCAAGACCCGCAGACAGAAGCTTTCTTT
CDR3 protein: CASSQDPQTEAFF

J gene: TRBJ2-7
D gene: NA
V gene: TRBV30
clone size: NA
CDR3 DNA: TGTGCCTGGAGTCAGCGCTACGAGCAGTACTTC
CDR3 protein: CAWSQRYEQYF

J gene: TRBJ2-5
D gene: TRBD2
V gene: TRBV18
clone size: NA
CDR3 DNA: TGTGCCAGCTCCGTAGCGGGGGGCGCGGAGACCCAGTACTTC
CDR3 protein: CASSVAGGAETQYF

J gene: TRBJ2-7
D gene: NA
V gene: TRBV5-1
clone size: NA
CDR3 DNA: TGCGCCAGCAGAACAGTTCCTTCCTACGAGCAGTACTTC
CDR3 protein: CASRTVPSYEQYF